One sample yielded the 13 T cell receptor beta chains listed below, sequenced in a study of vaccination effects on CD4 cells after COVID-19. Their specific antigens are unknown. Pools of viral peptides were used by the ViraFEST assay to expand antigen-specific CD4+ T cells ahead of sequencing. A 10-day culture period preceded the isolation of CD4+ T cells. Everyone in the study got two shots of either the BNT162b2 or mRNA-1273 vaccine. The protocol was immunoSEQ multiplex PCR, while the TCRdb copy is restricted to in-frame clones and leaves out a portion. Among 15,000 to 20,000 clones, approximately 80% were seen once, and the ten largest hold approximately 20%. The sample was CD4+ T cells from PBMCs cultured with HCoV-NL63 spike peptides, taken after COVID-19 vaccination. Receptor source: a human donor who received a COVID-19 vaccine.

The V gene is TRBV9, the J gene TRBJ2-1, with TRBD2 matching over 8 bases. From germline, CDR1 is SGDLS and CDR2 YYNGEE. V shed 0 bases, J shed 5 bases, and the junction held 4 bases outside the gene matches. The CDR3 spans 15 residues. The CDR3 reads CASSVGGGTHNEQFF. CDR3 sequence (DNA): TGTGCCAGCAGCGTAGGCGGGGGGACCCACAATGAGCAGTTCTTC.

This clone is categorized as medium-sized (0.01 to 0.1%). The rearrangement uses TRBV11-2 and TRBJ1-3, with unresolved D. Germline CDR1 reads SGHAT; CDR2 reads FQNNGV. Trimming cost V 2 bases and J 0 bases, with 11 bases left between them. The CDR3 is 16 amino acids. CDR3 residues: CASSLSPANSGNTIYF. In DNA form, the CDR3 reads TGTGCCAGCAGCTTATCCCCAGCGAACTCTGGAAACACCATATATTTT.

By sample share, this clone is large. The CDR3 is CASSLLTPSNQPQHF. Here the CDR3 DNA reads TGTGCCAGCAGTTTACTTACACCGAGCAATCAGCCCCAGCATTTT. The chain couples TRBV28 to TRBJ1-5; the D is unclear. There are 15 residues in the CDR3. V lost 2 bases and J 1 base, leaving 9 bases between the germline ends. In germline, CDR1 is MDHEN, CDR2 SYDVKM.

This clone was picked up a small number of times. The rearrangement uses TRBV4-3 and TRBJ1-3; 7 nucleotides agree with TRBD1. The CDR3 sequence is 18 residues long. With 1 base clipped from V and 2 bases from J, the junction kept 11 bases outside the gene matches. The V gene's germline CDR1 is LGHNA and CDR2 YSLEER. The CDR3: CASSQGRGLRTPGNTIYF. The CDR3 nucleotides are TGCGCCAGCAGCCAAGGGAGGGGGCTACGAACCCCTGGAAACACCATATATTTT.

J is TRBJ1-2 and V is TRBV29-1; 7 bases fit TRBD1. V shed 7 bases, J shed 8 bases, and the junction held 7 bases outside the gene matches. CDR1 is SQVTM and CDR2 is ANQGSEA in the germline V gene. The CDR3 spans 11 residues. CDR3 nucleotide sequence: TGCAGCGCTGCGACAGGGAACGGCTACACCTTC. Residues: CSAATGNGYTF.

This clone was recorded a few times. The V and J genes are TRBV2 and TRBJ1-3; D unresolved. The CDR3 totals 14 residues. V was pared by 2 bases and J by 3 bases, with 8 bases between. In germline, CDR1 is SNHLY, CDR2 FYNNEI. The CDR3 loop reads CASSEQAVGNTIYF. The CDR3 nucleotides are TGTGCCAGCAGTGAACAGGCAGTTGGAAACACCATATATTTT.

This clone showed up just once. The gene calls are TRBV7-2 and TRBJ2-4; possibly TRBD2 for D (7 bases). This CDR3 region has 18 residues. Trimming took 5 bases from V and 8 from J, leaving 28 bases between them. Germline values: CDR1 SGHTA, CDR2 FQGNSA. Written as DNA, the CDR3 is TGTGCCAGCAGCCCCCTGGGGGGGCAAGTGCACCTCTTGGACATTCAGTACTTC. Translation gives CASSPLGGQVHLLDIQYF.

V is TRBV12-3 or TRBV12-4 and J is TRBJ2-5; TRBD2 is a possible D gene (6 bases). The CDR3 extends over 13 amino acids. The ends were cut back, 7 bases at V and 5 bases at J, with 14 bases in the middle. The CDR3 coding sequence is TGTGCCAGCACCCCCCTGCGGGGTGAGACCCAGTACTTC. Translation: CASTPLRGETQYF.

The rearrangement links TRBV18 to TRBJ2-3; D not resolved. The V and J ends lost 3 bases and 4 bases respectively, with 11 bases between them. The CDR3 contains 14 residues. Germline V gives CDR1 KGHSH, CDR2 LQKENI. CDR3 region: CASSPDLPPDTQYF. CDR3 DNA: TGTGCCAGCTCACCGGACCTACCACCAGATACGCAGTATTTT.

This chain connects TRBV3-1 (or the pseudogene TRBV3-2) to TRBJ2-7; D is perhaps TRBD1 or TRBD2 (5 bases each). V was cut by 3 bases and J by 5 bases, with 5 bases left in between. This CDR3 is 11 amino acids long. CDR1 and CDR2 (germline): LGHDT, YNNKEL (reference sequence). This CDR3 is CASSQGHEQYF. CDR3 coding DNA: TGTGCCAGCAGCCAGGGACACGAGCAGTACTTC.

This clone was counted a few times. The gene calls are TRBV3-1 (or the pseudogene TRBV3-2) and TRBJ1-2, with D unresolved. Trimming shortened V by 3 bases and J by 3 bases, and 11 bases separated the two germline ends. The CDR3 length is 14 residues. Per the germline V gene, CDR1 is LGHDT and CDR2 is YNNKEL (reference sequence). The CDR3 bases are TGTGCCAGCAGCCAGGAGGGAAGGGACTATGGCTACACCTTC. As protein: CASSQEGRDYGYTF.

The CDR3 reads CASSVDPSQTQYF. DNA of the CDR3: TGTGCCAGCAGCGTAGACCCCAGTCAAACCCAGTACTTC. The J gene is TRBJ2-5, the V gene TRBV9, with unresolved D. The CDR3 spans 13 residues. CDR1 and CDR2 from the germline V gene are SGDLS and YYNGEE. V lost 0 bases to trimming and J lost 8 bases, with 11 bases between them.

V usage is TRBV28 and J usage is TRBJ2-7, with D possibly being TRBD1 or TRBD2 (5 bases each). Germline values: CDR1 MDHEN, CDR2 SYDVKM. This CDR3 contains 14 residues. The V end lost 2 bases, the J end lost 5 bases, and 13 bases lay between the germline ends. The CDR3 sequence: CASSLRSGTHEQYF. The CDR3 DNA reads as TGTGCCAGCAGTTTAAGATCGGGGACCCACGAGCAGTACTTC.